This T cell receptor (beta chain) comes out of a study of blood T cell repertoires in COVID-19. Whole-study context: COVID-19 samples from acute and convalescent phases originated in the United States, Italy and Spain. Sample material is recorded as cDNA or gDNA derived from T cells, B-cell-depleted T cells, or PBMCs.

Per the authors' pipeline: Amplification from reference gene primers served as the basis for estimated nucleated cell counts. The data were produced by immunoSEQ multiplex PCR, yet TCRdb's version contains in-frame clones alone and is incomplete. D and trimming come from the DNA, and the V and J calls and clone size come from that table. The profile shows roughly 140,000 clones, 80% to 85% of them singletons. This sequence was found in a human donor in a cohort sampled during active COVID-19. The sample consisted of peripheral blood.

CDR3 coding DNA: TGCGCCAGCGCAAACCCATCCGGGGGTGGGGAGACCCAGTACTTC. Its translation is CASANPSGGGETQYF. This sequence joins TRBV5-1 and TRBJ2-5; D perhaps matches TRBD2 (6 bases). The V end lost 7 bases, the J end lost 5 bases, and 21 bases lay between the germline ends. CDR1 SGHRS and CDR2 YFSETQ come from the germline V gene. The CDR3 length is 15 residues.